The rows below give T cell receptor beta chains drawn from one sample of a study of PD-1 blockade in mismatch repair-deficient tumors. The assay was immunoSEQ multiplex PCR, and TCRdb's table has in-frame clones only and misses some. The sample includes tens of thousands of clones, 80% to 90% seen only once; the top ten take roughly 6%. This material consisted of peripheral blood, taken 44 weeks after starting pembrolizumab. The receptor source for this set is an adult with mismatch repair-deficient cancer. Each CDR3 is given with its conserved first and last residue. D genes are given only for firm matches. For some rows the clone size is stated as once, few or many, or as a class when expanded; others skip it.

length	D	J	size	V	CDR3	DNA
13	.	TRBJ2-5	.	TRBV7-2	CASSLGVQETQYF	TGTGCCAGCAGCCTCGGCGTCCAAGAGACCCAGTACTTC
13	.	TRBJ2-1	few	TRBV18	CASSPGQGAEQFF	TGTGCCAGCTCACCAGGGCAAGGAGCTGAGCAGTTCTTC
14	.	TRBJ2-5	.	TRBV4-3	CASSQDIGWETQYF	TGCGCCAGCAGCCAAGATATTGGTTGGGAGACCCAGTACTTC
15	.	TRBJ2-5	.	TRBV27	CASSLSRASAETQYF	TGTGCCAGCAGTTTATCGAGGGCTAGCGCAGAGACCCAGTACTTC
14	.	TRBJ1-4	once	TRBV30	CAWSPGTGIEKLFF	TGTGCCTGGAGCCCAGGGACGGGTATTGAAAAACTGTTTTTT
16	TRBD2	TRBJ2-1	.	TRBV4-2	CASSQVGTTKANEQFF	TGTGCCAGCAGCCAAGTTGGGACTACCAAAGCTAATGAGCAGTTCTTC
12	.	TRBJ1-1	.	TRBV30	CAWIREDTEAFF	TGTGCCTGGATTAGGGAGGACACTGAAGCTTTCTTT
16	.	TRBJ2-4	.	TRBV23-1	CASRTPMGRPKNIQYF	TGCGCCAGCAGGACACCTATGGGTCGCCCGAAAAACATTCAGTACTTC
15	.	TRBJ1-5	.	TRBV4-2	CASSPTPGGSQPQHF	TGTGCCAGCAGCCCAACCCCCGGGGGATCGCAGCCCCAGCATTTT
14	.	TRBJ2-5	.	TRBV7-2	CASRQSTGQETQYF	TGTGCCAGCAGACAGTCCACGGGCCAAGAGACCCAGTACTTC
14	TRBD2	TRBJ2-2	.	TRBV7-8	CATQGTRSPGELFF	TGTGCCACCCAAGGGACTAGGTCACCCGGGGAGCTGTTTTTT
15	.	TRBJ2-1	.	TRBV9	CASSVVAGNYNEQFF	TGTGCCAGCAGCGTAGTCGCGGGGAATTACAATGAGCAGTTCTTC
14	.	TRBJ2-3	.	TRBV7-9	CASSSGFGTDTQYF	TGTGCCAGCAGCTCAGGGTTCGGCACAGATACGCAGTATTTT
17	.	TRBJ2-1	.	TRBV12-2	CASRLVFLSLSYNEQFF	TGTGCAAGTCGCTTAGTTTTCTTGTCCCTTTCCTACAATGAGCAGTTCTTC